This T cell receptor (beta chain) was recorded in a study of blood T cell repertoires in COVID-19. Across the whole study: Samples representing acute and convalescent COVID-19 were sourced from the United States, Italy and Spain. PBMCs, B-cell-depleted T cells, or T cells provided the cDNA or gDNA that made up the material.

How the authors handled the data: Amplified reference gene primers provided the basis for estimating nucleated cell counts. Generated by immunoSEQ multiplex PCR, the TCRdb table keeps only in-frame clones and is missing some. V, J and clone size reflect that table, while D and trimming were determined from the DNA. The table includes 150,000 to 200,000 clones, less than 80% detected once. V lost 5 bases to trimming and J lost 5 bases; unmatched junction nucleotides: 8. This CDR3 is 14 amino acids long. The germline V gene encodes CDR1 SGDLS and CDR2 YYNGEE. The sample was peripheral blood. The chain couples TRBV9 to TRBJ2-7, with 9 bases identical to TRBD1. This TCR derives from a man aged 50 to 60 who had recovered from COVID-19. CDR3 residues: CASSLTGTGHEQYF. As DNA, the CDR3 is TGTGCCAGCAGTTTGACCGGGACAGGGCACGAGCAGTACTTC.